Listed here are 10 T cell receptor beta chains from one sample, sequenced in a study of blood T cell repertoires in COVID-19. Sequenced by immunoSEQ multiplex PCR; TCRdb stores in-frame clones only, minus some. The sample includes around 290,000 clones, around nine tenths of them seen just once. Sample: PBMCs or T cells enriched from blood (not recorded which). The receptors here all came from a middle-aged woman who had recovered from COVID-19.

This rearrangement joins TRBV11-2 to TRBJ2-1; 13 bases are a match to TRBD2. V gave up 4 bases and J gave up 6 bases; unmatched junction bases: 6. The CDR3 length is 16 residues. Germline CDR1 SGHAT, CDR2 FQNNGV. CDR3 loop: CASSSPRTSGSNEQFF. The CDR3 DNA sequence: TGTGCCAGCAGCTCCCCCCGGACTAGCGGGAGCAATGAGCAGTTCTTC.

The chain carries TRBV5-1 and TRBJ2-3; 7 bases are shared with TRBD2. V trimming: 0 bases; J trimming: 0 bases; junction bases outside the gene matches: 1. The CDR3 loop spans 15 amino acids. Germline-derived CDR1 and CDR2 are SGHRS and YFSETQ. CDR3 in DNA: TGCGCCAGCAGCTTGGACGGGGGGAGCACAGATACGCAGTATTTT. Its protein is CASSLDGGSTDTQYF.

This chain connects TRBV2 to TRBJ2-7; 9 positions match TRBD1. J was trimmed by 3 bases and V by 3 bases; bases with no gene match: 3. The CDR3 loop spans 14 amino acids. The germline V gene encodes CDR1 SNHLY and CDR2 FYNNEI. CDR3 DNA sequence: TGTGCCAGCAGTGAGGGACAGGGTCACTACGAGCAGTACTTC. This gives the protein CASSEGQGHYEQYF.

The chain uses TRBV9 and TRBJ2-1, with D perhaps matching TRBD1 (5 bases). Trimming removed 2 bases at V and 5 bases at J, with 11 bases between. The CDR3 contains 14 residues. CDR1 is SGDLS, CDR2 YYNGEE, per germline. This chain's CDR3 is CASSVGPTDNEQFF. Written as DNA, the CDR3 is TGTGCCAGCAGCGTCGGCCCGACAGACAATGAGCAGTTCTTC.

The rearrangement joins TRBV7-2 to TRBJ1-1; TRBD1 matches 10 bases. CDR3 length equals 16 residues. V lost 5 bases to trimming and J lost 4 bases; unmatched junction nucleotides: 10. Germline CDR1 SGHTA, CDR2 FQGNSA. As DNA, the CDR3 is TGTGCCAGCAGCCGCGACAGGGGGCTAGGGAGCACTGAAGCTTTCTTT. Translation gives CASSRDRGLGSTEAFF.

CDR3 sequence reads: CAWSIVRGYGYTF. The CDR3 coding sequence is TGTGCCTGGAGTATCGTACGGGGCTATGGCTACACCTTC. This rearrangement joins TRBV30 to TRBJ1-2; D gene uncertain. Between the trimmed V and J ends, which lost 2 bases and 4 bases, there was a span of 11 bases. Germline V gives CDR1 GTSNPN, CDR2 SVGIG (reference sequence). This CDR3 is 13 amino acids long.

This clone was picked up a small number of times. The CDR3 DNA reads as TGTGCCAGCAGCAAAAAAGGCTCCACCGGGACACGCTGGGCAAACACTGAAGCTTTCTTT. Translating it yields CASSKKGSTGTRWANTEAFF. The V call is TRBV21-1, the J call TRBJ1-1; the D call in the table, TRBD1, was not verified against the DNA. TRBV21-1 is listed as a pseudogene. This CDR3 contains 20 residues.

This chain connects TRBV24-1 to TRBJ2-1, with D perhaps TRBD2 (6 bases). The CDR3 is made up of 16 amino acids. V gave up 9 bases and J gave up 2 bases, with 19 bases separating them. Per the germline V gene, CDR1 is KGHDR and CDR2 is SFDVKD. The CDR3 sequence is CATRSIGSSAYNEQFF. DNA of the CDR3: TGTGCCACCCGAAGCATAGGGTCTAGCGCCTACAATGAGCAGTTCTTC.

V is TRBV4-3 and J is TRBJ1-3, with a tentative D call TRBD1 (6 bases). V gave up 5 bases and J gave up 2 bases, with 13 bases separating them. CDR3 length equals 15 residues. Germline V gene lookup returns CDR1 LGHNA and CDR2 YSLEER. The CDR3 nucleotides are TGCGCCAGCAGCTCAACACAGGGTGCTGGAAACACCATATATTTT. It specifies CASSSTQGAGNTIYF.

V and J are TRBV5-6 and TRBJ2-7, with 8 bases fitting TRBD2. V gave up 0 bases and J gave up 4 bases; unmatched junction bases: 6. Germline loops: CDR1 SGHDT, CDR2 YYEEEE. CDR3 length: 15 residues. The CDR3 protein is CASSLGTGGLYEQYF. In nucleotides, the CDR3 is TGTGCCAGCAGCTTGGGGACGGGAGGGCTGTACGAGCAGTACTTC.